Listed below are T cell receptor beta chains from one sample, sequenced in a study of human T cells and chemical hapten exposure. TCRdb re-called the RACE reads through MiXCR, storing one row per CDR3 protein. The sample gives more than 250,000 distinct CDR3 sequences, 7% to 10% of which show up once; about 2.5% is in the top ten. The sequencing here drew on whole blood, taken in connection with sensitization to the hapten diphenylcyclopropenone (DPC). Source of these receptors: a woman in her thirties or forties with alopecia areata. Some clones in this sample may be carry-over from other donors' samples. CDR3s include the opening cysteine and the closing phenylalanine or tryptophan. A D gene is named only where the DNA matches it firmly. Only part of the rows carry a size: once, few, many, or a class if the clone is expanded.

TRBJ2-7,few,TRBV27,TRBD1,CASKGQSEQYF,TGTGCCAGCAAGGGACAGTCCGAGCAGTACTTC
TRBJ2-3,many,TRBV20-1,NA,CSANGPLDTQYF,TGCAGTGCTAACGGTCCGTTAGATACGCAGTATTTT
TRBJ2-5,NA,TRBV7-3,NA,CANSFSGVGGETQYF,TGTGCCAACAGCTTCTCGGGGGTAGGCGGAGAGACCCAGTACTTC
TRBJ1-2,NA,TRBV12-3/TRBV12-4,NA,CASRIFGGYGYTF,TGTGCCAGCAGAATATTCGGCGGTTATGGCTACACCTTC
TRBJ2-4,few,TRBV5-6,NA,CASSLNRVYIQYF,TGTGCCAGCAGCTTGAACAGGGTATACATTCAGTACTTC
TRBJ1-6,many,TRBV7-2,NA,CASSLVGPRENSPLHF,TGTGCCAGCAGCTTAGTCGGTCCTAGGGAAAATTCACCCCTCCACTTT
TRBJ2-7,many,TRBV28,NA,CASSFPNYEQYF,TGTGCCAGCAGTTTTCCAAATTACGAGCAGTACTTC
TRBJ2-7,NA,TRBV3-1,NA,CASSQALFSYEQYF,TGTGCCAGCAGCCAAGCGCTTTTCTCCTACGAGCAGTACTTC
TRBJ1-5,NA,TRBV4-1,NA,CASSQERTEQPQHF,TGCGCCAGCAGCCAAGAAAGGACGGAACAGCCCCAGCATTTT
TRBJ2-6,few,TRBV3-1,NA,CASSQDSLPGANVLTF,TGTGCCAGCAGCCAAGATTCTCTTCCGGGGGCCAACGTCCTGACTTTC
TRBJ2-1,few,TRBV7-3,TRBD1,CASSLSGQAYNEQFF,TGTGCCAGCAGCTTAAGCGGACAGGCCTACAATGAGCAGTTCTTC
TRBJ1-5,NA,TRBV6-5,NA,CASSRALNQPQHF,TGTGCCAGCAGCAGGGCGCTCAATCAGCCCCAGCATTTT
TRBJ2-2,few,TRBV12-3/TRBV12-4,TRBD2,CASSRGLAPVIGELFF,TGTGCCAGCAGCCGAGGACTAGCTCCTGTTATCGGGGAGCTGTTTTTT
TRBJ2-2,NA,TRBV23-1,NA,CASSQRTANTGELFF,TGCGCCAGCAGTCAGCGGACAGCGAACACCGGGGAGCTGTTTTTT
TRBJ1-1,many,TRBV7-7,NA,CASSLAPNTEAFF,TGTGCTAGCAGCTTAGCCCCGAACACTGAAGCTTTCTTT
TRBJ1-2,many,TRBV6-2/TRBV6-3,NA,CASSYEMGKGSNYGYTF,TGTGCCAGCAGTTACGAGATGGGGAAGGGGTCCAACTATGGCTACACCTTC
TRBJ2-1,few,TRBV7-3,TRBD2,CASSLFFGRNSYNEQFF,TGTGCCAGCAGCTTATTCTTCGGGAGGAACTCCTACAATGAGCAGTTCTTC
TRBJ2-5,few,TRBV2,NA,CASRSETQYF,TGTGCCAGCAGATCAGAGACCCAGTACTTC
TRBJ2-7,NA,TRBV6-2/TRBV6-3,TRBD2,CASTSILGTSGERSYEQYF,TGTGCCAGCACTTCCATTCTGGGGACTAGCGGGGAAAGGTCCTACGAGCAGTACTTC
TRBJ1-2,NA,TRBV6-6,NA,CASSYGVGYGYTF,TGTGCCAGCAGTTACGGGGTCGGATATGGCTACACCTTC
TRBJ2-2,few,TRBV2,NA,CASSAEGSTGELFF,TGTGCCAGCAGTGCAGAGGGTTCCACCGGGGAGCTGTTTTTT
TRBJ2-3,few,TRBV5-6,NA,CASSLVPVYGGSTDTQYF,TGTGCCAGCAGCCTCGTTCCTGTTTATGGCGGATCCACAGATACGCAGTATTTT
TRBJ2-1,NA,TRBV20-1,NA,CSAARGLDEQFF,TGCAGTGCCGCGCGGGGATTGGATGAGCAGTTCTTC
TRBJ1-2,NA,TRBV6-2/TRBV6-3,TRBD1,CVSSTDRGLPTTF,TGTGTCAGCAGTACGGACAGGGGTCTGCCTACCACCTTC
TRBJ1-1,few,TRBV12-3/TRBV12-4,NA,CASSFGLNTEAFF,TGTGCCAGCAGTTTTGGCTTAAACACTGAAGCTTTCTTT
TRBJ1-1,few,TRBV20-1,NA,CSARVRSENTEAFF,TGCAGTGCTAGAGTACGGTCTGAGAACACTGAAGCTTTCTTT
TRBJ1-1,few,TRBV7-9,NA,CASSLDSKNTEAFF,TGTGCCAGCAGCTTAGATAGTAAGAACACTGAAGCTTTCTTT
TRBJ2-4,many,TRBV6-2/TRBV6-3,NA,CASQRKGAPNIQYF,TGTGCCAGCCAGAGGAAAGGGGCTCCGAACATTCAGTACTTC